This is a list of T cell receptor beta chains from one sample in a study of OX40 agonist ivuxolimab in advanced cancers. TCRdb's copy holds only in-frame clones and misses some; the assay was immunoSEQ multiplex PCR. The sample shows about 67,000 clones, 87% of them seen only once. The specimen was CD4+ or CD8+ T cells sorted from blood, collected in a trial of the OX40 agonist ivuxolimab. The source of these receptors is an adult with an advanced solid tumor such as melanoma, head and neck, liver or kidney cancer. CDR3s include the opening cysteine and the closing phenylalanine or tryptophan. D genes are given only for firm matches. For some rows the clone size is stated as once, few or many, or as a class when expanded; others skip it.

CDR3aa: CATSRGGSRSRSYNEQFF
CDR3nt: TGTGCCACCAGCAGGGGGGGAAGCAGATCCCGCTCCTACAATGAGCAGTTCTTC
len: 18
d_gene: NA
j_gene: TRBJ2-1
abundance: NA
v_gene: TRBV15

CDR3aa: CASSKGQGPDGGYTF
CDR3nt: TGCGCCAGCAGCAAAGGACAGGGACCTGATGGTGGCTACACCTTC
len: 15
d_gene: TRBD1
j_gene: TRBJ1-2
abundance: NA
v_gene: TRBV4-1

CDR3aa: CASSYSNRGRTGEQYF
CDR3nt: TGTGCCAGCAGTTACTCTAACAGGGGGCGGACAGGCGAGCAGTACTTC
len: 16
d_gene: TRBD1
j_gene: TRBJ2-7
abundance: NA
v_gene: TRBV6-5

CDR3aa: CASTLAGREGTGELFF
CDR3nt: TGTGCCAGTACTCTAGCGGGACGCGAAGGGACCGGGGAGCTGTTTTTT
len: 16
d_gene: TRBD2
j_gene: TRBJ2-2
abundance: NA
v_gene: TRBV18

CDR3aa: CASRSRGLNYGYTF
CDR3nt: TGTGCCAGCCGGTCCAGGGGGCTTAACTATGGCTACACCTTC
len: 14
d_gene: TRBD1
j_gene: TRBJ1-2
abundance: NA
v_gene: TRBV19

CDR3aa: CASSHGGNTEAFF
CDR3nt: TGTGCCAGCAGCCATGGAGGGAACACTGAAGCTTTCTTT
len: 13
d_gene: NA
j_gene: TRBJ1-1
abundance: NA
v_gene: TRBV4-2

CDR3aa: CASSLGTYNEQFF
CDR3nt: TGTGCCAGCAGTTTGGGTACTTACAATGAGCAGTTCTTC
len: 13
d_gene: NA
j_gene: TRBJ2-1
abundance: NA
v_gene: TRBV28

CDR3aa: CASSERVLRVEQYF
CDR3nt: TGTGCCAGCAGTGAACGGGTCTTAAGGGTCGAGCAGTACTTC
len: 14
d_gene: NA
j_gene: TRBJ2-7
abundance: NA
v_gene: TRBV6-1

CDR3aa: CASSAAGTGVKNEQFF
CDR3nt: TGTGCCAGCAGCGCCGCCGGGACAGGGGTTAAGAATGAGCAGTTCTTC
len: 16
d_gene: TRBD1
j_gene: TRBJ2-1
abundance: NA
v_gene: TRBV9

CDR3aa: CASSFEGGGVEELFF
CDR3nt: TGTGCCAGCAGCTTTGAGGGAGGGGGCGTCGAGGAGCTGTTTTTT
len: 15
d_gene: NA
j_gene: TRBJ2-2
abundance: NA
v_gene: TRBV7-3

CDR3aa: CASSLGNGQGLTDTQYF
CDR3nt: TGTGCCAGCAGCCTCGGGAACGGACAGGGGTTAACAGATACGCAGTATTTT
len: 17
d_gene: TRBD1
j_gene: TRBJ2-3
abundance: NA
v_gene: TRBV7-9

CDR3aa: CASSLQADQPQHF
CDR3nt: TGTGCCAGCAGCCTCCAGGCTGATCAGCCCCAGCATTTT
len: 13
d_gene: NA
j_gene: TRBJ1-5
abundance: few
v_gene: TRBV6-5

CDR3aa: CASSEEGWSYGYTF
CDR3nt: TGTGCCAGCAGTGAGGAGGGCTGGAGCTATGGCTACACCTTC
len: 14
d_gene: NA
j_gene: TRBJ1-2
abundance: NA
v_gene: TRBV6-4